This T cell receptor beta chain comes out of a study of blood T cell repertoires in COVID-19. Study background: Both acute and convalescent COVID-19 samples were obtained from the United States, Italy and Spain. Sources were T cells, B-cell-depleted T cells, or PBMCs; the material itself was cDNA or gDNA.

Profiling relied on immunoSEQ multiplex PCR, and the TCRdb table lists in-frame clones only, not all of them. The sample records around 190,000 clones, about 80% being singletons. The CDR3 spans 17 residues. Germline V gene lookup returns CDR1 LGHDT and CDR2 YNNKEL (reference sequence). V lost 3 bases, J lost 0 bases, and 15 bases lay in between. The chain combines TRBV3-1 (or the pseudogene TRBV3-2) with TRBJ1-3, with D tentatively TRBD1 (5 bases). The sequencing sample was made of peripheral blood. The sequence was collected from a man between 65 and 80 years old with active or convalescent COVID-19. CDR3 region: CASSQGPGRASGNTIYF. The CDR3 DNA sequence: TGTGCCAGCAGCCAGGGTCCCGGCAGGGCCTCTGGAAACACCATATATTTT.